This T cell receptor (beta chain) was obtained from a study of cytomegalovirus exposure and HLA in healthy donors. Study outcomes and limitations: In the roughly 120 validation repertoires, a later analysis found that first-cohort TCR clusters tended to co-occur. Some public TCRs appeared in many individuals, while most sequences were rare. As confirmed in vitro, three CMV-associated chains were specific for CMV antigens.

Germline V CDR1 and CDR2: MNHEY, SVGAGI. CDR3 length equals 15 residues. The V end lost 4 bases, the J end lost 4 bases, and 14 bases lay between the germline ends. It was the roughly 130-subject validation cohort, separate from the approximately 620-subject first cohort, to which the donors belonged. As to this clone: Its antigen is unidentified.

The repertoire was sequenced with immunoSEQ multiplex PCR; TCRdb's copy has only in-frame clones and lacks some. The table records over 20,000 clones, 95% to 97% of them present only once. The sequenced sample consisted of PBMCs. The TCR sequence derives from a man younger than 40 in good health and CMV-seropositive. The V call is TRBV6-5, the J call TRBJ2-1; D is possibly TRBD1 (6 bases). The CDR3 coding sequence is TGTGCCAGCAGTTCGTCCAGGGGAAATTACAATGAGCAGTTCTTC. This translates into CASSSSRGNYNEQFF.